This T cell receptor beta chain comes out of a study of T cell responses to AZD1222 COVID-19 vaccine. Study-level findings and limits: Just 5 to 7 people given AZD1222 tested seropositive at baseline. Donor demographics were predominantly white British with a female majority; clonal diversity may be underestimated. Unmutated variant regions are reportedly the target of nearly half of TCRs that are spike-specific. Samples come after the peak T cell response, not at day 14.

Concerning this clone itself: Antigen: not known.

Profiled with immunoSEQ multiplex PCR; TCRdb holds only in-frame clones, not every one. The table shows 130,000 or so clones, with 93% occurring only once. This CDR3 comprises 14 residues. The germline V gene has CDR1 MNHEY and CDR2 SVGAGI. V trimming: 1 base; J trimming: 9 bases; junction bases outside the gene matches: 2. Source: peripheral blood, taken on day 0 of AZD1222 vaccination. The chain combines TRBV6-5 with TRBJ2-1, with 11 bases that match TRBD2. The clonotype was recovered from an adult in good health. The CDR3 protein is CASSYYTSGGEQFF. The CDR3 DNA sequence: TGTGCCAGCAGTTACTATACTAGCGGGGGTGAGCAGTTCTTC.